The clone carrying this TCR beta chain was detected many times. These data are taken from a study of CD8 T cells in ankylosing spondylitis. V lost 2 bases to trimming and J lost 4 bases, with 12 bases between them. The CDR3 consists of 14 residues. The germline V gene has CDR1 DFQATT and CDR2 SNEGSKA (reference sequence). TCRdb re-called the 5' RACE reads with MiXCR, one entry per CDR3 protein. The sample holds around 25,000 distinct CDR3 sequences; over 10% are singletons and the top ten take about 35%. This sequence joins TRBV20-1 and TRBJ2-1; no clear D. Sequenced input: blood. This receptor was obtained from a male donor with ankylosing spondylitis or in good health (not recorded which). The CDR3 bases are TGCAGTGCTAGAATGGGCGACAAATACAATGAGCAGTTCTTC. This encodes CSARMGDKYNEQFF.